Shown below are 11 T cell receptor beta chains from a single sample sequenced in a study of OX40 agonist ivuxolimab in advanced cancers. Only in-frame clones appear in the TCRdb table, and some are missing; sequencing was by immunoSEQ multiplex PCR. The table has 45,000 to 55,000 clones, approximately 88% seen once; the top ten hold 0.95% to 1.3%. This sample comprised CD4+ or CD8+ T cells sorted from blood, obtained in a trial of the OX40 agonist ivuxolimab. All receptors derive from an adult with an advanced solid tumor such as melanoma, head and neck, liver or kidney cancer.

The chain employs TRBV14 and TRBJ2-5; TRBD1 agrees at 8 bases. In germline, CDR1 is SGHDN, CDR2 FVKESK. Trimming removed 5 bases from V and 3 bases from J; junction bases left unmatched: 11. This CDR3 contains 16 residues. In nucleotides, the CDR3 is TGTGCCAGCAGCAAGCAGACAGGGGCTCCGGAAGAGACCCAGTACTTC. Amino acid sequence: CASSKQTGAPEETQYF.

The V and J genes are TRBV18 and TRBJ1-5, with D possibly matching TRBD1 (5 bases). Trimming shortened V by 3 bases and J by 11 bases, and 20 bases separated the two germline ends. The CDR3 totals 15 residues. Germline CDR1 and CDR2: KGHSH and LQKENI. The CDR3 sequence is CASSPTGTPGRAQHF. Here the CDR3 DNA reads TGTGCCAGCTCACCTACCGGGACGCCTGGGCGGGCCCAGCATTTT.

Concerning this clone itself: Sequence at one end of the junction differs from germline and may be a read error. The chain recombines TRBV6-1 with TRBJ2-7; perhaps TRBD1 as D (6 bases). Germline V gene data show CDR1 as MNHNS and CDR2 as SASEGT. This CDR3 is 10 amino acids long. The CDR3 bases are TGCGAGGACAGAGCCTACGAGCAGTACTTC. Translated: CEDRAYEQYF.

The genes are TRBV2 and TRBJ1-5, with D possibly matching TRBD1 (6 bases). Germline CDR1 and CDR2: SNHLY and FYNNEI. V was pared by 6 bases and J by 7 bases, with 16 bases between. The CDR3 is 14 amino acids. The CDR3 reads CASRLHPQGQPQHF. CDR3 sequence (DNA): TGTGCCAGCAGACTACATCCTCAGGGGCAGCCCCAGCATTTT.

This clone was seen a handful of times. The rearrangement links TRBV2 to TRBJ1-2; TRBD1 matches at 10 bases. The germline V gene has CDR1 SNHLY and CDR2 FYNNEI. The CDR3 is made up of 15 amino acids. With 4 bases clipped from V and 5 bases from J, the junction kept 7 bases outside the gene matches. The CDR3: CASSAGTGALYGYTF. CDR3 coding DNA: TGTGCCAGCAGTGCCGGGACAGGGGCCTTATATGGCTACACCTTC.

The chain joins TRBV29-1 to TRBJ1-2, with TRBD1 as a possible D gene (5 bases). Germline lookup yields CDR1 SQVTM and CDR2 ANQGSEA. The V gene lost 1 base and the J gene lost 4 bases, with 10 bases spanning the gap. This CDR3 contains 13 residues. The CDR3 reads CSVEGGLSYGYTF. Written as DNA, the CDR3 is TGCAGCGTTGAAGGGGGCCTCTCCTATGGCTACACCTTC.

The V gene is TRBV7-6, the J gene TRBJ2-5; 7 positions match TRBD1. Germline V gives CDR1 SGHVS, CDR2 FNYEAQ. V was pared by 5 bases and J by 7 bases, with 16 bases of the junction left unmatched. The CDR3 consists of 16 residues. The CDR3 sequence: CASSQENRGIKGTQYF. As DNA, the CDR3 is TGTGCCAGCAGCCAGGAAAACAGGGGAATTAAGGGGACCCAGTACTTC.

The rearrangement links TRBV6-5 to TRBJ2-7; the D gene could be TRBD1 or TRBD2 (6 bases each). Trimming cost V 7 bases and J 0 bases, with 13 bases left between them. CDR3 length equals 14 residues. From germline, CDR1 is MNHEY and CDR2 SVGAGI. The CDR3 nucleotides are TGTGCCAGCATGGGCGGGACACGCTCCTACGAGCAGTACTTC. Amino acid sequence: CASMGGTRSYEQYF.

This clone turned up a few times. The CDR3 loop reads CASSPPANFGVNEQYF. The CDR3 DNA is TGTGCCAGCTCACCACCGGCTAACTTCGGGGTCAACGAGCAGTACTTC. This chain links TRBV18 with TRBJ2-7; tentative D call: TRBD2 (5 bases). The length of the CDR3 is 16 residues. The germline gives CDR1 KGHSH, CDR2 LQKENI. V shed 0 bases and J shed 5 bases, with 17 bases lying between them.

The chain joins TRBV5-6 to TRBJ2-6; TRBD1 might be the D (8 bases). V lost 6 bases and J 1 base, leaving 14 bases between the germline ends. The CDR3 has 16 amino acids. The V gene's germline CDR1 is SGHDT and CDR2 YYEEEE. DNA for the CDR3: TGTGCCAGCAACGGACAGGGAGGGTCTGGGGCCAACGTCCTGACTTTC. Translated, it gives CASNGQGGSGANVLTF.

The rearrangement uses TRBV5-1 and TRBJ2-4; D ambiguous. Trimming stripped 4 bases from V and 5 bases from J, with 10 bases between. CDR1 and CDR2 (germline): SGHRS, YFSETQ. The CDR3 totals 13 residues. The CDR3 coding sequence is TGCGCCAGCAGCCCGTGGCCAGAAAACATTCAGTACTTC. This codes for CASSPWPENIQYF.